These 15 T cell receptor beta chains originate from one sample sequenced in a study of OX40 agonist ivuxolimab in advanced cancers. Library method: the immunoSEQ multiplex PCR assay. The table was pulled from immuneACCESS by TCRdb, which kept in-frame rearrangements only. Such tables lose some clones; where checked, under half of the loss comes from unresolved V genes, and the rest has no known cause. In all, the sample holds around 26,000 clones, and 81% of those were seen once. The top ten hold about 32% of the sample. The source material was CD4+ or CD8+ T cells sorted from blood, sampled in a trial of the OX40 agonist ivuxolimab. These receptors came from an adult with an advanced solid tumor such as melanoma, head and neck, liver or kidney cancer.

Here the CDR3 reads CASSLRTGRTSGKVGETQYF. As DNA, the CDR3 is TGTGCCAGCAGCCTACGGACAGGCCGGACTAGCGGGAAGGTTGGAGAGACCCAGTACTTC. This chain links TRBV7-6 with TRBJ2-5, with 12 positions matching TRBD2. Germline V gene lookup returns CDR1 SGHVS and CDR2 FNYEAQ. The CDR3 contains 20 residues. V gave up 5 bases and J gave up 4 bases; unmatched junction bases: 20.

This chain links TRBV28 with TRBJ1-5, with a weak D call TRBD1 (6 bases). Germline V gene lookup returns CDR1 MDHEN and CDR2 SYDVKM. V dropped 5 bases and J dropped 0 bases, with 11 bases sitting between them. This CDR3 is 15 amino acids long. The CDR3 loop is CASSLKGDSNQPQHF. The CDR3 DNA follows: TGTGCCAGCAGTCTGAAGGGGGATAGCAATCAGCCCCAGCATTTT.

This clone was seen just once. V usage is TRBV14 and J usage is TRBJ2-2, with 9 bases identical to TRBD2. The V segment lost 0 bases and the J segment 2 bases; nucleotides outside the gene matches: 13. Germline loops: CDR1 SGHDN, CDR2 FVKESK. This CDR3 comprises 20 residues. CDR3 DNA: TGTGCCAGCAGCCAAGAGCCCCCTGGGCGGGGGGGGCCTAACACCGGGGAGCTGTTTTTT. Translated: CASSQEPPGRGGPNTGELFF.

This clone was picked up one time. The chain has TRBV5-6 and TRBJ2-1; D tentatively reads TRBD1 or TRBD2 (5 bases each). The CDR3 has 15 residues. Germline CDR1 is SGHDT and CDR2 is YYEEEE. The V end lost 4 bases, the J end lost 0 bases, and 11 bases lay between the germline ends. The CDR3 nucleotides are TGTGCCAGCAGCGGCCGGGACCTCTCCTACAATGAGCAGTTCTTC. This encodes CASSGRDLSYNEQFF. The full variable domain, completed using reference TRBV5-6 and TRBJ2-1, is DAGVTQSPTHLIKTRGQQVTLRCSPKSGHDTVSWYQQALGQGPQFIFQYYEEEERQRGNFPDRFSGHQFPNYSSELNVNALLLGDSALYLCASSGRDLSYNEQFFGPGTRLTVL.

V gene TRBV28 combines with J gene TRBJ1-5; 8 positions match TRBD1. The V gene end was trimmed by 3 bases and the J gene end by 6 bases; junction bases not matched to a gene: 4. The CDR3 loop spans 14 amino acids. Germline V gene sequence: CDR1 MDHEN, CDR2 SYDVKM. CDR3 residues: CASSFGQGGQPQHF. Here the CDR3 DNA reads TGTGCCAGCAGTTTCGGACAGGGAGGTCAGCCCCAGCATTTT. Using reference TRBV28 and TRBJ1-5 for the parts outside the CDR3, the full variable domain is DVKVTQSSRYLVKRTGEKVFLECVQDMDHENMFWYRQDPGLGLRLIYFSYDVKMKEKGDIPEGYSVSREKKERFSLILESASTNQTSMYLCASSFGQGGQPQHFGDGTRLSIL.

This chain uses TRBV7-9 with TRBJ2-5, with D hard to call. The germline V gene encodes CDR1 SEHNR and CDR2 FQNEAQ (reference sequence). V gave up 6 bases and J gave up 5 bases, with 7 bases separating them. The CDR3 sequence is 11 residues long. This CDR3 is CASRYIETQYF. The CDR3 DNA sequence: TGTGCCAGCAGGTACATTGAGACCCAGTACTTC.

The chain joins TRBV5-5 to TRBJ2-7; a possible D gene is TRBD1 (5 bases). V lost 5 bases and J lost 3, with 18 bases in between. This CDR3 has 15 residues. Germline-derived CDR1 and CDR2 are SGHKS and YYEKEE (reference sequence). The CDR3 spells CASSLTDSVFYEQYF. The CDR3 DNA reads TGTGCCAGCAGTTTAACCGACAGCGTTTTCTACGAGCAGTACTTC.

J is TRBJ1-2 and V is TRBV5-4; D is undetermined. The germline gives CDR1 SGHNT, CDR2 YYREEE (reference sequence). The CDR3 runs 14 residues. V shed 4 bases and J shed 7 bases, with 17 bases lying between them. The CDR3, as DNA: TGTGCCAGCAGCCTAGTGGGGTACAGTGGTGGCTACACCTTC. It yields the protein CASSLVGYSGGYTF.

The chain carries TRBV7-9 and TRBJ2-7; D might be TRBD2 (7 bases). The CDR3 covers 16 residues. Germline CDR1 is SEHNR and CDR2 is FQNEAQ (reference sequence). Trimming removed 5 bases at V and 3 bases at J, with 20 bases between. The CDR3 is CASSGGDGTPLYEQYF. The CDR3 bases are TGTGCCAGCAGCGGGGGGGACGGGACACCCCTCTACGAGCAGTACTTC.

This clone showed up just once. The chain joins TRBV5-1 to TRBJ2-1; tentative D call: TRBD1 (5 bases). V lost 2 bases, J lost 3 bases, and 9 bases lay in between. This CDR3 spans 14 amino acids. Germline CDR1 SGHRS, CDR2 YFSETQ. This CDR3 is CASSFDSNYNEQFF. In DNA form, the CDR3 reads TGCGCCAGCAGCTTTGACAGCAACTACAATGAGCAGTTCTTC. The complete variable domain, with remaining parts taken from reference TRBV5-1 and TRBJ2-1, reads KAGVTQTPRYLIKTRGQQVTLSCSPISGHRSVSWYQQTPGQGLQFLFEYFSETQRNKGNFPGRFSGRQFSNSRSEMNVSTLELGDSALYLCASSFDSNYNEQFFGPGTRLTVL.

This clone has a single count. This chain joins TRBV10-3 and TRBJ2-1; D gene ambiguous. Germline CDR1 and CDR2: ENHRY and SYGVKD. CDR3 length: 14 amino acids. Trimming removed 4 bases at V and 7 bases at J, with 14 bases between. CDR3 loop: CAISGVSPGNEQFF. The CDR3 DNA sequence: TGTGCCATCAGTGGAGTAAGCCCTGGGAATGAGCAGTTCTTC.

This sequence joins TRBV11-2 and TRBJ2-7; no clear D gene. Trimming took 1 base from V and 5 from J, leaving 9 bases between them. Germline lookup yields CDR1 SGHAT and CDR2 FQNNGV. This CDR3 has 13 amino acids. For the CDR3, the DNA is TGTGCCAGCAGCTTAGGGACGGCGCACGAGCAGTACTTC. Translation: CASSLGTAHEQYF.

In DNA, the CDR3 is TGTGCCAGCAGCTTACTTCCGTACGAGCAGTACTTC. It yields the protein CASSLLPYEQYF. The chain employs TRBV7-9 and TRBJ2-7; D is unresolved. CDR3 length: 12 amino acids. CDR1 is SEHNR and CDR2 is FQNEAQ in the germline V gene (reference sequence). The V end was cut by 2 bases, the J end by 4 bases, with 6 bases between.

This clone has a single count. V gene TRBV6-5 combines with J gene TRBJ1-1, with D unclear. The CDR3 contains 13 residues. The germline V and J ends were trimmed by 5 bases and 6 bases, with 13 bases remaining between them. Germline CDR1 and CDR2: MNHEY and SVGAGI. CDR3 nucleotide sequence: TGTGCCAGCAGTCCCCCCGGGAGTCCTGAAGCTTTCTTT. Amino acids: CASSPPGSPEAFF.

The chain joins TRBV6-6 to TRBJ2-1; tentatively, D is TRBD1 (6 bases). This CDR3 region has 14 residues. The V end lost 5 bases, the J end lost 5 bases, and 13 bases lay between the germline ends. Germline assignment: CDR1 MNHNY and CDR2 SVGAGI (reference sequence). CDR3 sequence reads: CASSATGSNNEQFF. The DNA for the CDR3 is TGTGCCAGCAGTGCGACAGGATCCAACAATGAGCAGTTCTTC.